This T cell receptor beta chain stems from a study of T cell changes during pregnancy in multiple sclerosis. The assay was immunoSEQ multiplex PCR, and TCRdb's table has in-frame clones only and misses some. The sample consists of 50,000 to 65,000 clones, around 90% of them appearing once. Germline V gene lookup returns CDR1 SGDLS and CDR2 YYNGEE. The CDR3 runs to 16 residues. Trimming removed 4 bases from V and 5 bases from J; junction bases left unmatched: 10. The sequence was collected from a female donor with multiple sclerosis, enrolled in a pregnancy study. The sample was peripheral blood, taken in the first trimester of pregnancy. The V and J genes are TRBV9 and TRBJ2-5; 11 bases agree with TRBD1. CDR3 protein: CASSFGQGASLETQYF. CDR3 coding DNA: TGTGCCAGCAGCTTCGGACAGGGGGCGTCCTTGGAGACCCAGTACTTC.